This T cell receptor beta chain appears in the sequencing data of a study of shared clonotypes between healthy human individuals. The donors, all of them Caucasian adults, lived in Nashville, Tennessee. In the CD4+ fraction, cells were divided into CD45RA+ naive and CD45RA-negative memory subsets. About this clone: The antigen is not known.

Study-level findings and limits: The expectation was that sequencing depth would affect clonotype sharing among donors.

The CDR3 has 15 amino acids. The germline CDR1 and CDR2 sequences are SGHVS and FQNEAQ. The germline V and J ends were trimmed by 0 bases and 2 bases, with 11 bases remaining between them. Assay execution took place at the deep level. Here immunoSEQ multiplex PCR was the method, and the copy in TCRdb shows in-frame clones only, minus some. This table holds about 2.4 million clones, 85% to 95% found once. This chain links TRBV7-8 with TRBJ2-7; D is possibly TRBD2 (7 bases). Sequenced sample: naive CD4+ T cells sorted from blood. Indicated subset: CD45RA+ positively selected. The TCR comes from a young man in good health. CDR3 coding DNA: TGTGCCAGCAGCTTAGCGTTAGGGGGGGCCTACGAGCAGTACTTC. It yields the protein CASSLALGGAYEQYF.